A selection of T cell receptor beta chains follows, all from one sample in a study of OX40 agonist ivuxolimab in advanced cancers. Repertoires were generated with immunoSEQ multiplex PCR, while TCRdb's copy carries only in-frame clones and drops some. The repertoire has about 72,000 clones, under 85% of them found once; the top ten carry 2% to 2.5%. This sample comprised CD4+ or CD8+ T cells sorted from blood, obtained in a trial of the OX40 agonist ivuxolimab. These receptors originate from an adult with an advanced solid tumor such as melanoma, head and neck, liver or kidney cancer. Each CDR3 is given with its conserved first and last residue. D genes are given only for firm matches. Not every row has a clone size; where given, it reads once, few, many or a size class.

j_call clone_size d_call v_call cdr3_length cdr3_aa cdr3_nt
TRBJ1-4 NA TRBD1 TRBV4-2 16 CASSQEPTGANEKLFF TGTGCCAGCAGCCAAGAACCGACAGGGGCTAATGAAAAACTGTTTTTT
TRBJ1-4 few NA TRBV7-3 15 CASSLTLQGGGKLFF TGTGCCAGCAGCTTAACGTTACAGGGCGGGGGAAAACTGTTTTTT
TRBJ2-3 NA TRBD1 TRBV10-3 14 CAIKPGQNTDTQYF TGTGCCATCAAACCGGGACAGAACACAGATACGCAGTATTTT
TRBJ2-3 once NA TRBV4-2 16 CASSPSSKPNTDTQYF TGTGCCAGCAGCCCCTCTAGTAAGCCAAACACAGATACGCAGTATTTT
TRBJ1-1 NA NA TRBV6-5 15 CASTSADGLNTEAFF TGTGCCAGCACGAGTGCTGACGGGTTGAACACTGAAGCTTTCTTT
TRBJ2-2 NA TRBD1 TRBV2 15 CASSEQGASTGELFF TGTGCCAGCAGTGAACAGGGGGCGAGTACCGGGGAGCTGTTTTTT
TRBJ2-6 NA NA TRBV29-1 17 CSVDGGPGNSGANVLTF TGCAGCGTTGACGGGGGGCCAGGAAACTCTGGGGCCAACGTCCTGACTTTC
TRBJ2-1 once TRBD2 TRBV7-8 15 CASSLFGTSDNEQFF TGTGCCAGCAGCTTATTTGGGACTAGCGACAATGAGCAGTTCTTC
TRBJ2-7 NA NA TRBV7-9 16 CASSLGFSGGGYEQYF TGTGCCAGCAGCTTAGGGTTCAGTGGAGGGGGTTACGAGCAGTACTTC
TRBJ2-1 few TRBD2 TRBV29-1 15 CSVEVPAGAYNEQFF TGCAGCGTTGAGGTCCCCGCGGGAGCTTACAATGAGCAGTTCTTC
TRBJ2-2 NA NA TRBV9 12 CASSVAGKELFF TGTGCCAGCAGCGTAGCTGGGAAGGAGCTGTTTTTT
TRBJ1-1 NA NA TRBV5-1 14 CASSLELIGTEAFF TGCGCCAGCAGCTTGGAACTTATTGGCACTGAAGCTTTCTTT
TRBJ2-3 NA NA TRBV15 15 CATSRGMGGADTQYF TGTGCCACCAGCAGAGGAATGGGTGGGGCAGATACGCAGTATTTT
TRBJ2-5 NA NA TRBV18 13 CASSPPSQETQYF TGTGCCAGCTCACCACCGAGCCAAGAGACCCAGTACTTC
TRBJ1-2 NA TRBD1 TRBV5-1 14 CASSLAGTGPGYTF TGCGCCAGCAGCTTGGCCGGGACAGGGCCTGGCTACACCTTC
TRBJ2-5 NA NA TRBV11-2 17 CASSTLVGGGPQETQYF TGTGCCAGCAGCACCCTGGTGGGTGGGGGCCCCCAAGAGACCCAGTACTTC
TRBJ2-1 NA TRBD2 TRBV5-1 19 CASSWLVATSGRSGNEQFF TGCGCCAGCAGCTGGTTAGTGGCTACTAGCGGGAGGTCGGGTAATGAGCAGTTCTTC
TRBJ2-5 NA TRBD2 TRBV10-3 15 CAISELAGGGETQYF TGTGCCATCAGTGAACTAGCGGGAGGGGGAGAGACCCAGTACTTC
TRBJ2-7 NA TRBD1 TRBV7-2 14 CASSLAGQGGEQYF TGTGCCAGCAGCTTAGCGGGACAGGGTGGCGAGCAGTACTTC
TRBJ1-5 few NA TRBV5-1 15 CASSLGTGSNQPQHF TGCGCCAGCAGCTTGGGTACCGGTAGCAATCAGCCCCAGCATTTT
TRBJ2-3 NA NA TRBV4-3 18 CASSQGPASGSGIDTQYF TGCGCCAGCAGCCAAGGTCCCGCGTCCGGGAGTGGTATAGATACGCAGTATTTT
TRBJ2-3 NA TRBD2 TRBV7-9 16 CASSKLAGGLADTQYF TGTGCCAGCAGCAAACTAGCGGGAGGATTGGCAGATACGCAGTATTTT
TRBJ1-2 NA TRBD1 TRBV30 15 CAFGTGGTIDYGYTF TGTGCCTTCGGGACAGGGGGAACTATCGACTATGGCTACACCTTC
TRBJ2-1 NA TRBD2 TRBV19 14 CASRRENSYNEQFF TGTGCCAGTAGGCGGGAGAACTCCTACAATGAGCAGTTCTTC
TRBJ2-1 few NA TRBV12-2 15 CASRRKTGSDNEQFF TGTGCAAGTCGCCGTAAGACAGGTTCTGACAATGAGCAGTTCTTC
TRBJ2-2 NA NA TRBV19 13 CASSIEVTGELFF TGTGCCAGTAGTATAGAGGTCACCGGGGAGCTGTTTTTT
TRBJ1-2 few TRBD1 TRBV6-5 15 CASSGMTGGVYGYTF TGTGCCAGCAGTGGGATGACAGGGGGGGTCTATGGCTACACCTTC
TRBJ2-4 NA NA TRBV10-3 17 CAISESLAGAAKNIQYF TGTGCCATCAGTGAGTCTTTGGCAGGGGCGGCCAAAAACATTCAGTACTTC
TRBJ2-1 NA NA TRBV11-3 14 CASSLGHANNEQFF TGTGCCAGCAGCTTAGGCCACGCCAACAATGAGCAGTTCTTC
TRBJ2-5 few TRBD2 TRBV5-6 14 CASSLAGYQETQYF TGTGCCAGCAGCCTAGCGGGATACCAAGAGACCCAGTACTTC
TRBJ2-3 NA TRBD1 TRBV29-1 12 CSDRTGQDTQYF TGCAGCGATAGGACAGGACAAGATACGCAGTATTTT
TRBJ2-1 NA TRBD2 TRBV5-6 13 CASSSPAGPVQFF TGTGCCAGCAGCTCCCCAGCGGGACCCGTGCAGTTCTTC
TRBJ1-2 NA TRBD1 TRBV4-1 15 CASSQTDRGGYGYTF TGCGCCAGCAGCCAGACAGACAGGGGGGGATATGGCTACACCTTC
TRBJ2-6 NA NA TRBV9 15 CASSVEGRLDNVLTF TGTGCCAGCAGCGTAGAGGGCAGGCTTGACAACGTCCTGACTTTC
TRBJ2-1 NA NA TRBV7-3 15 CASTSSPHSYNEQFF TGTGCCAGCACCTCCTCTCCACACTCCTACAATGAGCAGTTCTTC
TRBJ2-2 NA NA TRBV7-9 15 CASSETGEGTGELFF TGTGCCAGCAGCGAGACAGGGGAGGGCACCGGGGAGCTGTTTTTT
TRBJ2-2 NA TRBD2 TRBV7-2 17 CASSPDLAGANTGELFF TGTGCCAGCAGCCCAGACCTAGCGGGTGCCAACACCGGGGAGCTGTTTTTT
TRBJ1-2 NA NA TRBV11-3 14 CASSLDPAGYGYTF TGTGCCAGCAGCTTAGATCCTGCAGGGTATGGCTACACCTTC
TRBJ2-1 NA TRBD1 TRBV2 15 CASSAEGTGNNEQFF TGTGCCAGCAGTGCAGAGGGGACAGGGAACAATGAGCAGTTCTTC
TRBJ2-2 NA NA TRBV5-4 15 CASSLDSRNTGELFF TGTGCCAGCAGCTTGGATAGTCGGAACACCGGGGAGCTGTTTTTT
TRBJ2-5 NA TRBD2 TRBV5-4 14 CASRPLAGGETQYF TGTGCCAGCAGGCCACTAGCGGGGGGTGAGACCCAGTACTTC
TRBJ1-4 once NA TRBV19 14 CASSEGLRGEKLFF TGTGCCAGTAGTGAAGGGCTAAGGGGGGAAAAACTGTTTTTT